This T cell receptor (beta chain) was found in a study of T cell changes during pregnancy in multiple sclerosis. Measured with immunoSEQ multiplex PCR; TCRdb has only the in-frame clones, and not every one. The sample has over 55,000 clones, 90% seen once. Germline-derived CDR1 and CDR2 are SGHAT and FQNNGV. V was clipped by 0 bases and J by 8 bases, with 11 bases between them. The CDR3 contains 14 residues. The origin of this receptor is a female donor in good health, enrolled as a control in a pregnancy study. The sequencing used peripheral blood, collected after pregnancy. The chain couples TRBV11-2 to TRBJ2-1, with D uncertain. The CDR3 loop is CASSLDPSTHEQFF. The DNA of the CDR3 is TGTGCCAGCAGCTTAGATCCGTCGACACATGAGCAGTTCTTC. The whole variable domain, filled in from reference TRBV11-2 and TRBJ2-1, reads EAGVAQSPRYKIIEKRQSVAFWCNPISGHATLYWYQQILGQGPKLLIQFQNNGVVDDSQLPKDRFSAERLKGVDSTLKIQPAKLEDSAVYLCASSLDPSTHEQFFGPGTRLTVL.